The 18 T cell receptor beta chains given below trace back to one sample, sequenced in a study of cytomegalovirus exposure and HLA in healthy donors. The PCR was carried out with 60 Vbeta primers and 13 Jbeta primers. The assay was immunoSEQ multiplex PCR, and TCRdb's table has in-frame clones only and misses some. This sample has some 44,000 clones; roughly 87% occur once, and the top ten carry 6.5% to 9.5%. The specimen was PBMCs. The receptors derive from a middle-aged woman in good health and CMV-seropositive.

In DNA form, the CDR3 reads TGTGCCAGCAGTATCCGTCCCGGCGGATCGGATGGAGGCTACACCTTC. It specifies CASSIRPGGSDGGYTF. V gene TRBV28 combines with J gene TRBJ1-2; no reliable D call. V shed 5 bases and J shed 8 bases, with 24 bases lying between them. The CDR3 contains 16 residues. CDR1 is MDHEN and CDR2 is SYDVKM in the germline V gene.

The gene calls are TRBV6-1 and TRBJ1-4; the D is unclear. The CDR3 contains 14 residues. Looked up from germline, CDR1 is MNHNS and CDR2 is SASEGT. The V end lost 9 bases, the J end lost 5 bases, and 16 bases lay between the germline ends. The CDR3 loop is CASKTTPANEKLFF. The CDR3 region has the DNA TGTGCCAGTAAAACGACACCAGCCAATGAAAAACTGTTTTTT.

The rearrangement links TRBV6-5 to TRBJ1-6; 7 nucleotides match TRBD1. Germline values: CDR1 MNHEY, CDR2 SVGAGI. Losses at the gene ends were 7 bases for V and 7 bases for J; bases not matched to a gene: 7. This CDR3 is built from 14 residues. CDR3 region: CASTLGGMNSPLHF. CDR3 coding DNA: TGTGCCAGCACCCTAGGGGGCATGAATTCACCCCTCCACTTT.

The gene calls are TRBV19 and TRBJ1-2; the D is unclear. Germline V lookup: CDR1 LNHDA, CDR2 SQIVND (reference sequence). V lost 5 bases to trimming and J lost 3 bases, with 7 bases between them. The CDR3 runs 12 residues. CDR3 protein: CASSQSYYGYTF. CDR3 DNA sequence: TGTGCCAGTAGTCAGTCCTACTATGGCTACACCTTC.

V usage is TRBV5-4 and J usage is TRBJ1-2; D call uncertain. Germline assignment: CDR1 SGHNT and CDR2 YYREEE (reference sequence). The CDR3 covers 14 residues. The ends were cut back, 2 bases at V and 2 bases at J, with 10 bases in the middle. Here the CDR3 reads CASSFNSGNYGYTF. Here the CDR3 DNA reads TGTGCCAGCAGCTTCAACAGCGGCAACTATGGCTACACCTTC.

The chain is built from TRBV7-8 and TRBJ2-5; 8 nucleotides line up with TRBD1. The V segment lost 3 bases and the J segment 0 bases; nucleotides outside the gene matches: 0. This CDR3 has 14 amino acids. From germline, CDR1 is SGHVS and CDR2 FQNEAQ. In DNA, the CDR3 is TGTGCCAGCAGCTTGACAGGGGACCAAGAGACCCAGTACTTC. Amino acids: CASSLTGDQETQYF. The entire variable domain, with the rest obtained from reference TRBV7-8 and TRBJ2-5, is as follows: GAGVSQSPRYKVAKRGQDVALRCDPISGHVSLFWYQQALGQGPEFLTYFQNEAQLDKSGLPSDRFFAERPEGSVSTLKIQRTQQEDSAVYLCASSLTGDQETQYFGPGTRLLVL.

This clone appeared once. The rearrangement links TRBV2 to TRBJ2-7; 9 bases line up with TRBD1. The length of the CDR3 is 16 residues. The ends lost 8 bases at V and 0 bases at J; junction bases unmatched: 11. Germline V gives CDR1 SNHLY, CDR2 FYNNEI. The CDR3 is CASQPRGQGSSYEQYF. Here the CDR3 DNA reads TGTGCCAGCCAGCCGAGGGGACAGGGCAGCTCCTACGAGCAGTACTTC.

The rearrangement joins TRBV5-6 to TRBJ1-1; the D gene is possibly TRBD1 (6 bases). Looked up from germline, CDR1 is SGHDT and CDR2 is YYEEEE. With 3 bases removed from V and 0 bases from J, the gap between germline ends came to 9 bases. CDR3 length: 14 residues. Here the CDR3 DNA reads TGTGCCAGCAGCTCAAACAGGGTGAACACTGAAGCTTTCTTT. Protein: CASSSNRVNTEAFF.

The chain recombines TRBV6-5 with TRBJ1-3; D ambiguous. Per germline, CDR1 MNHEY and CDR2 SVGAGI. V shed 7 bases and J shed 4 bases, with 11 bases lying between them. The CDR3 sequence is 13 residues long. CDR3 sequence reads: CASMITGGNTIYF. The CDR3 bases are TGTGCCAGCATGATCACGGGAGGAAACACCATATATTTT.

The chain employs TRBV15 and TRBJ2-6, with no clear D. V was cut by 0 bases and J by 0 bases, with 6 bases left in between. From germline, CDR1 is LNHNV and CDR2 YYDKDF (reference sequence). This CDR3 is built from 16 residues. The CDR3 here is CATSRDISSGANVLTF. The CDR3 DNA follows: TGTGCCACCAGCAGAGATATCAGCTCTGGGGCCAACGTCCTGACTTTC.

This chain links TRBV5-4 with TRBJ2-4; 9 bases are shared with TRBD2. The germline V gene encodes CDR1 SGHNT and CDR2 YYREEE (reference sequence). The CDR3 contains 15 residues. Unmatched junction bases numbered 10, after V lost 5 bases and J lost 7 bases. CDR3 region: CASSPVAGARNIQYF. The CDR3 DNA sequence: TGTGCCAGCAGTCCCGTAGCGGGGGCCCGGAACATTCAGTACTTC.

The chain joins TRBV7-8 to TRBJ2-5; TRBD2 matches at 8 bases. The assigned J gene may be wrong: the sequence end matches TRBJ2-7 better. Per germline, CDR1 SGHVS and CDR2 FQNEAQ. The CDR3 has 17 residues. The CDR3 is CASSLSGIAGQTYEQYF. The CDR3 nucleotides read TGTGCCAGCAGCTTAAGTGGAATAGCGGGGCAAACCTACGAGCAGTACTTC.

V and J are TRBV5-4 and TRBJ2-7, with TRBD1 as a possible D gene (5 bases). Germline values: CDR1 SGHNT, CDR2 YYREEE (reference sequence). The CDR3 covers 14 residues. V was pared by 4 bases and J by 3 bases, with 14 bases between. In DNA, the CDR3 is TGTGCCAGCAGCCCCTCGACAGCCCTCTACGAGCAGTACTTC. Residues: CASSPSTALYEQYF.

The chain recombines TRBV18 with TRBJ2-7; 8 bases match TRBD2. Germline V gives CDR1 KGHSH, CDR2 LQKENI. V was pared by 6 bases and J by 2 bases, with 9 bases of the junction left unmatched. The CDR3 contains 15 residues. The CDR3 bases are TGTGCCAGCTCGCCCGGTACTAGCGGAGCCTACGAGCAGTACTTC. Translating it yields CASSPGTSGAYEQYF.

The chain links TRBV28 to TRBJ1-2; TRBD1 might be the D (5 bases). The germline gives CDR1 MDHEN, CDR2 SYDVKM. This CDR3 spans 12 amino acids. V lost 6 bases to trimming and J lost 8 bases, with 13 bases between them. DNA of the CDR3: TGTGCCAGCAGCCCCGTGACAGAGGGCTACACCTTC. Translating gives CASSPVTEGYTF.

The rearrangement joins TRBV7-2 to TRBJ2-7; 9 bases are shared with TRBD2. Germline values: CDR1 SGHTA, CDR2 FQGNSA. V gave up 5 bases and J gave up 0 bases; unmatched junction bases: 8. CDR3 length equals 16 residues. CDR3 protein: CASSPGLARSSYEQYF. The CDR3 DNA sequence: TGTGCCAGCAGCCCAGGACTAGCGAGGAGCTCCTACGAGCAGTACTTC.

The rearrangement links TRBV25-1 to TRBJ2-5; a possible D gene is TRBD2 (7 bases). V dropped 1 base and J dropped 5 bases, with 11 bases sitting between them. This CDR3 is built from 14 residues. Germline lookup yields CDR1 MGHDK and CDR2 SYGVNS. CDR3 coding DNA: TGTGCCAGCAGTGAATTAGGGGGGGGTGAGACCCAGTACTTC. It encodes CASSELGGGETQYF.

This clone was observed a single time. CDR3 protein: CASSLTAPGETQYF. In nucleotides, the CDR3 is TGTGCCAGCTCACTGACAGCTCCCGGGGAGACCCAGTACTTC. This chain connects TRBV18 to TRBJ2-5, with D tentatively TRBD1 (5 bases). Trimming stripped 4 bases from V and 5 bases from J, with 14 bases between. CDR1 is KGHSH and CDR2 is LQKENI in the germline V gene. The CDR3 consists of 14 residues.